A single sample is the source of the 21 T cell receptor beta chains below, sequenced in a study of blood T cells in healthy people across ages. A second PCR of 7 to 11 cycles used a sample-barcoded 5' primer and a J-beta primer mix. TCRdb passed the 5' RACE reads through MiXCR, listing each CDR3 protein once. The repertoire holds 660,000 or so distinct CDR3 sequences, with roughly 58% as singletons. Sequences were obtained from blood. These receptors all stem from a man aged 60-69 years in good health.

CDR3 protein: CASSVARTGQGYTF. The CDR3, as DNA: TGCGCCAGCAGCGTGGCCCGGACAGGGCAAGGCTACACCTTC. The J gene is TRBJ1-2, the V gene TRBV5-1; TRBD1 agrees at 8 bases. Trimming took 4 bases from V and 8 from J; bases not matched to a gene: 10. This CDR3 has 14 amino acids. The germline gives CDR1 SGHRS, CDR2 YFSETQ.

A few counts support this clonotype. This sequence joins TRBV9 and TRBJ1-6; D uncertain. With 2 bases removed from V and 5 bases from J, the gap between germline ends came to 8 bases. Germline lookup yields CDR1 SGDLS and CDR2 YYNGEE. This CDR3 is built from 14 residues. The CDR3 sequence: CASSVGRDNSPLHF. DNA for the CDR3: TGTGCCAGCAGCGTGGGCAGAGATAATTCACCCCTCCACTTT.

The chain joins TRBV5-1 to TRBJ1-1, with TRBD1 matching over 9 bases. Trimming at V came to 3 bases and at J to 3 bases, leaving 6 bases not matched to a gene. This CDR3 has 15 residues. Germline V gene lookup returns CDR1 SGHRS and CDR2 YFSETQ. The CDR3 DNA follows: TGCGCCAGCAGCTCGACAGGGGGGAAGGACACTGAAGCTTTCTTT. Amino acid sequence: CASSSTGGKDTEAFF.

The chain carries TRBV20-1 and TRBJ1-1; no definite D call. Looked up from germline, CDR1 is DFQATT and CDR2 is SNEGSKA (reference sequence). Trimming removed 1 base from V and 10 bases from J, with 13 bases in between. This CDR3 region has 12 residues. The CDR3 protein is CSARVTADGAFF. CDR3 coding DNA: TGCAGTGCTAGAGTCACTGCGGATGGAGCTTTCTTT.

CDR3 sequence (DNA): TGTGCCATCAGTGACAGAGACCGGGACATTCAGTACTTC. This translates into CAISDRDRDIQYF. The J gene is TRBJ2-4, the V gene TRBV10-3; D ambiguous. Germline V gives CDR1 ENHRY, CDR2 SYGVKD. There are 13 residues in the CDR3. Trimming cost V 3 bases and J 8 bases, with 11 bases left between them.

This clonotype was counted only a few times. The DNA for the CDR3 is TGTGCCAGCAGCACCAGTCCTTTTAGCAATCAGCCCCAGCATTTT. Protein product: CASSTSPFSNQPQHF. This rearrangement joins TRBV12-3 or TRBV12-4 to TRBJ1-5; no reliable D call. The CDR3 is 15 amino acids. Trimming cost V 6 bases and J 0 bases, with 12 bases left between them.

The chain uses TRBV18 and TRBJ2-4; 9 positions agree with TRBD1. TRBJ2-7 matches the DNA end more closely, so the J call is doubtful. Germline lookup yields CDR1 KGHSH and CDR2 LQKENI. CDR3 length: 15 amino acids. Here the CDR3 DNA reads TGTGCCAGCTCGTATGGTACAGGGGGCTACTCCGAGCAGTACTTC. This gives the protein CASSYGTGGYSEQYF.

The V gene is TRBV11-3, the J gene TRBJ2-3; perhaps D is TRBD1 or TRBD2 (6 bases each). Germline V gives CDR1 SGHNT, CDR2 YENEEA. CDR3 length equals 15 residues. Trimming took 5 bases from V and 3 from J, leaving 15 bases between them. The CDR3 region has the DNA TGTGCCAGCAGCCCCGGCCCGGGGGCTACAGATACGCAGTATTTT. Its translation is CASSPGPGATDTQYF.

This clonotype was counted ten times or more. This rearrangement joins TRBV11-2 to TRBJ2-6; the match to TRBD1 covers 8 bases. Looked up from germline, CDR1 is SGHAT and CDR2 is FQNNGV. This CDR3 spans 16 amino acids. Trimming removed 5 bases from V and 3 bases from J; junction bases left unmatched: 6. The chain's CDR3 is CASSLRQGFGANVLTF. CDR3 nucleotide sequence: TGTGCCAGCAGCCTAAGACAGGGGTTTGGGGCCAACGTCCTGACTTTC.

This clonotype occurred a few times. This rearrangement joins TRBV20-1 to TRBJ2-3; 7 bases agree with TRBD2. The CDR3 spans 16 residues. Germline assignment: CDR1 DFQATT and CDR2 SNEGSKA (reference sequence). With 6 bases clipped from V and 8 bases from J, the junction kept 20 bases outside the gene matches. The CDR3 protein is CSATPWGGSHEGTQYF. For the CDR3, the DNA is TGCAGTGCCACCCCGTGGGGGGGGTCTCACGAAGGTACGCAGTATTTT.

This clonotype was seen just once. The J gene is TRBJ1-2, the V gene TRBV4-2; D ambiguous. There are 14 residues in the CDR3. V was trimmed by 1 base and J by 4 bases, leaving 10 bases between them. Germline loops: CDR1 LGHNA, CDR2 YNFKEQ. The CDR3 DNA reads TGTGCCAGCAGCCAAGCGCCCCCTATCTATGGCTACACCTTC. Its translation: CASSQAPPIYGYTF.

This chain links TRBV12-3 or TRBV12-4 with TRBJ1-2; no clear D gene. The V and J ends lost 5 bases and 6 bases respectively, with 13 bases between them. This CDR3 is 13 amino acids long. CDR3 bases: TGTGCCAGCAGTGACCGTACTGACAATGGCTACACCTTC. This codes for CASSDRTDNGYTF.

This chain connects TRBV2 to TRBJ2-3; 12 nucleotides match TRBD2. V gave up 4 bases and J gave up 5 bases; unmatched junction bases: 4. Germline CDR1 SNHLY, CDR2 FYNNEI. The CDR3 loop spans 15 amino acids. The CDR3: CASSVLAGGVDTQYF. In nucleotides, the CDR3 is TGTGCCAGCAGTGTACTAGCGGGGGGAGTAGATACGCAGTATTTT.

CDR3 sequence (DNA): TGTGCCGAAAAGACAGGGAGCTACGAGCAGTACTTC. This encodes CAEKTGSYEQYF. V usage is TRBV28 and J usage is TRBJ2-7; 7 bases fit TRBD1. The CDR3 loop spans 12 amino acids. After removal of 11 bases from V and 3 bases from J, the junction contained 7 bases not matched to a gene. Looked up from germline, CDR1 is MDHEN and CDR2 is SYDVKM.

This clonotype was counted between two and nine times. The chain joins TRBV27 to TRBJ2-7; D may match TRBD1 or TRBD2 (5 bases each). The CDR3 is 14 residues long. Germline CDR1 reads MNHEY; CDR2 reads SMNVEV (reference sequence). V dropped 5 bases and J dropped 4 bases, with 15 bases sitting between them. CDR3 nucleotides: TGTGCCAGCAGTGGGACCTCCCGGGCATACGAGCAGTACTTC. It encodes CASSGTSRAYEQYF.

The chain joins TRBV7-6 to TRBJ2-7; possible D gene TRBD2, 6 bases. Germline-derived CDR1 and CDR2 are SGHVS and FNYEAQ. Trimming pared 4 bases from V and 3 bases from J, leaving 10 bases between. The CDR3 has 13 residues. The CDR3 region has the DNA TGTGCCAGCAGCTCACTAGCTCTCTACGAGCAGTACTTC. Protein sequence: CASSSLALYEQYF.

This rearrangement joins TRBV5-1 to TRBJ2-1, with TRBD1 matching 11 bases. The CDR3 consists of 14 residues. Trimming at V came to 2 bases and at J to 9 bases, leaving 4 bases not matched to a gene. The germline V gene has CDR1 SGHRS and CDR2 YFSETQ. As DNA, the CDR3 is TGCGCCAGCAGCTTAGGACAGGGGGCGGGTGAGCAGTTCTTC. Translating gives CASSLGQGAGEQFF.

V is TRBV3-1 and J is TRBJ2-1, with D perhaps matching TRBD1 or TRBD2 (5 bases each). Germline V gives CDR1 LGHDT, CDR2 YNNKEL (reference sequence). The CDR3 has 15 residues. The ends were cut back, 4 bases at V and 1 base at J, with 11 bases in the middle. The CDR3 nucleotides are TGTGCCAGCAGCCGGGACGGATTATCCTACAATGAGCAGTTCTTC. Residues: CASSRDGLSYNEQFF.

This clonotype has only a few counts. The CDR3 DNA sequence: TGTGCCAGCAGCTTAGTGGGCAGCGGGGGTGGAGAGACCCAGTACTTC. Amino acid sequence: CASSLVGSGGGETQYF. The V and J genes are TRBV7-2 and TRBJ2-5; 8 nucleotides line up with TRBD2. This CDR3 is built from 16 residues. V lost 1 base, J lost 4 bases, and 8 bases stayed unmatched. Germline loops: CDR1 SGHTA, CDR2 FQGNSA. Looking up the rest from reference TRBV7-2 and TRBJ2-5 gives the full variable domain: GAGVSQSPSNKVTEKGKDVELRCDPISGHTALYWYRQSLGQGLEFLIYFQGNSAPDKSGLPSDRFSAERTGGSVSTLTIQRTQQEDSAVYLCASSLVGSGGGETQYFGPGTRLLVL.

The V and J genes are TRBV28 and TRBJ2-1; D might be TRBD1 (6 bases). The CDR3 is 15 amino acids. Germline loops: CDR1 MDHEN, CDR2 SYDVKM. The germline V and J ends were trimmed by 6 bases and 3 bases, with 15 bases remaining between them. CDR3 amino acids: CASSPGDTNYNEQFF. The CDR3 nucleotides are TGTGCCAGCAGCCCAGGGGACACCAACTACAATGAGCAGTTCTTC.

J is TRBJ1-1 and V is TRBV3-1; D not resolved. The CDR3 totals 18 residues. V lost 2 bases and J 1 base, leaving 20 bases between the germline ends. Germline CDR1 and CDR2: LGHDT and YNNKEL (reference sequence). CDR3 loop: CASSQPGGREKSNTEAFF. The CDR3 bases are TGTGCCAGCAGCCAACCGGGTGGGAGGGAAAAGTCGAACACTGAAGCTTTCTTT.